The 27 T cell receptor beta chains listed next were all sequenced from one sample in a study of cytomegalovirus exposure and HLA in healthy donors. Amplification used 60 Vbeta primers and 13 Jbeta primers. Repertoires were generated with immunoSEQ multiplex PCR, while TCRdb's copy carries only in-frame clones and drops some. The sample lists approximately 120,000 clones; 70% to 80% were seen once. Sequencing was carried out using PBMCs. The origin of the receptors is a man in his fifties or sixties in good health and CMV-seronegative.

The chain employs TRBV7-2 and TRBJ1-6; the D is unclear. Per the germline V gene, CDR1 is SGHTA and CDR2 is FQGNSA. Between the trimmed V and J ends, which lost 5 bases and 7 bases, there was a span of 15 bases. The CDR3 covers 15 residues. This CDR3 is CASSQNGGLNSPLHF. In nucleotides, the CDR3 is TGTGCCAGCAGCCAAAACGGAGGGCTAAATTCACCCCTCCACTTT.

There are a few counts of this clone. This sequence joins TRBV4-3 and TRBJ2-7; D perhaps matches TRBD1 (6 bases). Germline values: CDR1 LGHNA, CDR2 YSLEER. The CDR3 totals 13 residues. Trimming took off 3 bases at V and 5 bases at J, with 11 bases between the two ends. The CDR3 nucleotides are TGCGCCAGCAGCCAGGTTTACAGGGACGAGCAGTACTTC. Protein: CASSQVYRDEQYF.

Here the CDR3 reads CASSVRTGESEQYF. The CDR3 nucleotides are TGTGCCAGCAGTGTTAGGACGGGGGAGAGCGAGCAGTACTTC. This chain links TRBV2 with TRBJ2-7; possible D gene TRBD2, 6 bases. V was cut by 4 bases and J by 6 bases, with 16 bases left in between. Germline values: CDR1 SNHLY, CDR2 FYNNEI. This CDR3 region has 14 residues.

This sequence joins TRBV5-1 and TRBJ2-1, with D possibly being TRBD1 (6 bases). Germline CDR1 and CDR2: SGHRS and YFSETQ. The CDR3 sequence is 15 residues long. Trimming took 0 bases from V and 7 from J, leaving 14 bases between them. CDR3 loop: CASSLAQGVYNEQFF. The CDR3 DNA reads as TGCGCCAGCAGCTTGGCACAGGGAGTTTATAATGAGCAGTTCTTC.

J is TRBJ2-2 and V is TRBV11-2; D ambiguous. With 7 bases removed from V and 1 base from J, the gap between germline ends came to 13 bases. This CDR3 contains 15 residues. CDR1 and CDR2 (germline): SGHAT, FQNNGV. The CDR3 sequence is CASTPSGLNTGELFF. The CDR3 DNA sequence: TGTGCCAGCACCCCCTCCGGGTTGAACACCGGGGAGCTGTTTTTT.

The CDR3 nucleotides are TGTGCCAGCAGCCCCGAGGTAGCGGAATCTTACGAGCAGTACTTC. This translates into CASSPEVAESYEQYF. The rearrangement joins TRBV5-4 to TRBJ2-7, with TRBD2 as a possible D gene (6 bases). The CDR3 runs to 15 residues. With 4 bases removed from V and 4 bases from J, the gap between germline ends came to 18 bases. Germline loops: CDR1 SGHNT, CDR2 YYREEE (reference sequence).

V usage is TRBV29-1 and J usage is TRBJ2-5; 9 nucleotides match TRBD1. CDR1 is SQVTM, CDR2 ANQGSEA, per germline. The CDR3 consists of 12 residues. Germline trimming cut 7 bases from V and 4 bases from J; bases unmatched to any gene: 4. CDR3 bases: TGCAGCGGGGGGGACAGGGCAGAGACCCAGTACTTC. Protein product: CSGGDRAETQYF.

The gene calls are TRBV5-5 and TRBJ2-2; no clear D gene. This CDR3 comprises 13 residues. Germline values: CDR1 SGHKS, CDR2 YYEKEE (reference sequence). With 0 bases removed from V and 6 bases from J, the gap between germline ends came to 6 bases. The chain's CDR3 is CASSLGVAGELFF. CDR3 nucleotides: TGTGCCAGCAGCTTGGGAGTAGCCGGGGAGCTGTTTTTT.

A note on this clone: Just one base apart from a much larger clone, this may be a read error. The chain uses TRBV5-6 and TRBJ1-2; D perhaps matches TRBD1 (6 bases). V dropped 7 bases and J dropped 1 base, with 17 bases sitting between them. The CDR3 is 15 residues long. Germline V gene sequence: CDR1 SGHDT, CDR2 YYEEEE. The CDR3, as DNA: TGTGCCAGCGGCTGGCAGGGGCCCGTTAACTATGGCTACACCTTC. Translation gives CASGWQGPVNYGYTF.

The genes are TRBV5-1 and TRBJ2-3, with D tentatively TRBD1 (5 bases). The CDR3 totals 14 residues. The V gene lost 5 bases and the J gene lost 0 bases, with 10 bases spanning the gap. Germline V gene lookup returns CDR1 SGHRS and CDR2 YFSETQ. DNA of the CDR3: TGCGCCAGCAGGGACACCGCTAGCACAGATACGCAGTATTTT. This sequence encodes CASRDTASTDTQYF.

The sample holds one count of this clone. This chain links TRBV11-2 with TRBJ1-6; perhaps TRBD1 as D (6 bases). The CDR3 is 13 residues long. With 2 bases removed from V and 10 bases from J, the gap between germline ends came to 9 bases. The germline gives CDR1 SGHAT, CDR2 FQNNGV. The CDR3 loop reads CASSLQQGSPLHF. The CDR3, as DNA: TGTGCCAGCAGCTTACAACAGGGCTCACCCCTCCACTTT.

This clone was seen only once. The CDR3 DNA follows: TGTGCCAGTAGCCCAGGGCCGGGTGGGTATGGCTACACCTTC. It codes for CASSPGPGGYGYTF. The rearrangement links TRBV19 to TRBJ1-2, with D tentatively TRBD1 (5 bases). Per the germline V gene, CDR1 is LNHDA and CDR2 is SQIVND (reference sequence). Trimming took off 6 bases at V and 5 bases at J, with 16 bases between the two ends. This CDR3 is built from 14 residues.

The V call is TRBV7-9, the J call TRBJ1-4; D is perhaps TRBD1 (6 bases). The V end lost 1 base, the J end lost 6 bases, and 15 bases lay between the germline ends. CDR3 length equals 16 residues. CDR1 SEHNR and CDR2 FQNEAQ come from the germline V gene (reference sequence). In DNA, the CDR3 is TGTGCCAGCAGCTTAGGAGGGGGGGTACGGGATGAAAAACTGTTTTTT. This encodes CASSLGGGVRDEKLFF. Full variable domain (rest looked up from reference TRBV7-9 and TRBJ1-4): DTGVSQNPRHKITKRGQNVTFRCDPISEHNRLYWYRQTLGQGPEFLTYFQNEAQLEKSRLLSDRFSAERPKGSFSTLEIQRTEQGDSAMYLCASSLGGGVRDEKLFFGSGTQLSVL.

The chain carries TRBV10-3 and TRBJ1-2; D is perhaps TRBD1 (5 bases). The germline V and J ends were trimmed by 4 bases and 4 bases, with 13 bases remaining between them. CDR3 length: 14 amino acids. Germline-derived CDR1 and CDR2 are ENHRY and SYGVKD. The CDR3 sequence is CAISVREGSYGYTF. The CDR3 coding sequence is TGTGCCATCAGTGTCAGGGAAGGATCCTATGGCTACACCTTC.

The chain couples TRBV4-2 to TRBJ2-1, with 8 nucleotides matching TRBD2. CDR3 length: 17 amino acids. After removal of 1 base from V and 4 bases from J, the junction contained 9 bases not matched to a gene. In germline, CDR1 is LGHNA, CDR2 YNFKEQ. The CDR3 here is CASSQGGGSGVYNEQFF. CDR3 DNA: TGTGCCAGCAGCCAAGGCGGGGGTAGCGGGGTTTACAATGAGCAGTTCTTC.

The gene calls are TRBV2 and TRBJ2-2, with D possibly TRBD2 on 5 matching bases. V lost 7 bases to trimming and J lost 6 bases, with 15 bases between them. CDR3 size: 14 residues. The germline V gene encodes CDR1 SNHLY and CDR2 FYNNEI. For the CDR3, the DNA is TGTGCCAGCACCCCCTTTGCGAGGGCCGGGGAGCTGTTTTTT. Its protein is CASTPFARAGELFF.

This clone was detected a few times. The V gene is TRBV28, the J gene TRBJ2-1, with D unresolved. The length of the CDR3 is 13 residues. In germline, CDR1 is MDHEN, CDR2 SYDVKM. Trimming left V 11 bases short and J 9 bases short, with 20 bases between. CDR3 coding DNA: TGTGCCCCCCGTGTAGTTTGTTTCATTGAGCAGTTCTTC. The encoded protein is CAPRVVCFIEQFF.

The chain employs TRBV5-4 and TRBJ1-2; 7 positions agree with TRBD1. The trim removed 1 base at V and 1 base at J, leaving 7 bases unmatched. CDR3 length: 16 residues. Per the germline V gene, CDR1 is SGHNT and CDR2 is YYREEE (reference sequence). The CDR3 region is CASSLFRTGDNYGYTF. For the CDR3, the DNA is TGTGCCAGCAGCTTGTTCAGGACAGGTGATAACTATGGCTACACCTTC.

The chain couples TRBV5-5 to TRBJ2-5; D unclear. In germline, CDR1 is SGHKS, CDR2 YYEKEE (reference sequence). CDR3 length equals 13 residues. The V and J ends lost 5 bases and 5 bases respectively, with 13 bases between them. The CDR3 loop reads CASSKVDIETQYF. In DNA form, the CDR3 reads TGTGCCAGCAGTAAAGTAGATATTGAGACCCAGTACTTC.

The genes are TRBV7-9 and TRBJ1-2; D is possibly TRBD1 (6 bases). The CDR3 length is 14 residues. Per germline, CDR1 SEHNR and CDR2 FQNEAQ (reference sequence). The V gene lost 7 bases and the J gene lost 2 bases, with 14 bases spanning the gap. In DNA, the CDR3 is TGTGCCAGCACCTGGGGGGGGCAGAACTATGGCTACACCTTC. Its translation: CASTWGGQNYGYTF.

This clone was seen a few times. The rearrangement links TRBV30 to TRBJ1-3; 7 bases align to TRBD1. The ends lost 4 bases at V and 0 bases at J; junction bases unmatched: 3. Looked up from germline, CDR1 is GTSNPN and CDR2 is SVGIG (reference sequence). There are 14 residues in the CDR3. CDR3: CAWKTGFSGNTIYF. In DNA, the CDR3 is TGTGCCTGGAAGACAGGGTTCTCTGGAAACACCATATATTTT. Combining the CDR3 with reference TRBV30 and TRBJ1-3 gives the whole variable domain SQTIHQWPATLVQPVGSPLSLECTVEGTSNPNLYWYRQAAGRGLQLLFYSVGIGQISSEVPQNLSASRPQDRQFILSSKKLLLSDSGFYLCAWKTGFSGNTIYFGEGSWLTVV.

The J gene is TRBJ2-7, the V gene TRBV5-4; D may be TRBD1 (5 bases). Trimming shortened V by 3 bases and J by 9 bases, and 16 bases separated the two germline ends. CDR1 is SGHNT, CDR2 YYREEE, per germline (reference sequence). The CDR3 has 13 residues. CDR3: CASSSDTRSGQYV. CDR3 nucleotide sequence: TGTGCCAGCAGCTCGGACACCCGATCTGGGCAGTACGTC.

This chain joins TRBV6-6 and TRBJ2-5; D perhaps matches TRBD1 (5 bases). Between the trimmed V and J ends, which lost 5 bases and 5 bases, there was a span of 15 bases. CDR1 is MNHNY, CDR2 SVGAGI, per germline (reference sequence). The CDR3 is 14 amino acids. CDR3 sequence (DNA): TGTGCCAGCAGTCCCCAAGGGGTTTTCGAGACCCAGTACTTC. It translates to CASSPQGVFETQYF.

The rearrangement uses TRBV2 and TRBJ2-1; 7 bases map to TRBD1. Germline V gene sequence: CDR1 SNHLY, CDR2 FYNNEI. The CDR3 totals 13 residues. Trimming at V came to 3 bases and at J to 4 bases, leaving 0 bases not matched to a gene. The CDR3 DNA sequence: TGTGCCAGCAGTGAGGGACAGTACAATGAGCAGTTCTTC. This sequence encodes CASSEGQYNEQFF.

The rearrangement uses TRBV6-1 and TRBJ1-2, with D possibly being TRBD1 (6 bases). The CDR3 spans 12 residues. Germline V lookup: CDR1 MNHNS, CDR2 SASEGT. The DNA of the CDR3 is TGTGTCTTCAGGGAGGGGGACTATGGCTACACCTTC. It yields the protein CVFREGDYGYTF.

This clone is a singleton in its sample. The J gene is TRBJ1-1, the V gene TRBV15; D is perhaps TRBD1 (5 bases). Germline V gene sequence: CDR1 LNHNV, CDR2 YYDKDF (reference sequence). V was clipped by 2 bases and J by 1 base, with 11 bases between them. The CDR3 is 15 amino acids. CDR3 protein: CATSRRGRWNTEAFF. The DNA for the CDR3 is TGTGCCACCAGCAGAAGGGGAAGGTGGAACACTGAAGCTTTCTTT.

The CDR3 DNA sequence: TGTGCCAGCTCACCTCGGACAGGGGAGATCGGGGAGCTGTTTTTT. Its protein product is CASSPRTGEIGELFF. The V and J genes are TRBV18 and TRBJ2-2; TRBD1 agrees at 9 bases. Germline V gives CDR1 KGHSH, CDR2 LQKENI. With V trimmed by 3 bases and J by 7 bases, 6 bases remained unmatched. There are 15 residues in the CDR3.